The entry below gives a single T cell receptor (beta chain) sequence along with its context. Only in-frame clones appear in the TCRdb table, and some are missing; sequencing was by immunoSEQ multiplex PCR. Of about 100,000 clones in the sample, about 90% were seen once. The data stem from a study of T cell changes during pregnancy in multiple sclerosis. From germline, CDR1 is SNHLY and CDR2 FYNNEI. The CDR3 loop spans 13 amino acids. The V gene lost 8 bases and the J gene lost 1 base, with 11 bases spanning the gap. Sequenced here: peripheral blood, sampled after pregnancy. The chain employs TRBV2 and TRBJ1-1; tentative D call: TRBD1 (6 bases). The receptor comes from a female donor with multiple sclerosis, enrolled in a pregnancy study. The CDR3 protein is CASEADRNTEAFF. CDR3 bases: TGTGCCAGCGAGGCGGACAGGAACACTGAAGCTTTCTTT.